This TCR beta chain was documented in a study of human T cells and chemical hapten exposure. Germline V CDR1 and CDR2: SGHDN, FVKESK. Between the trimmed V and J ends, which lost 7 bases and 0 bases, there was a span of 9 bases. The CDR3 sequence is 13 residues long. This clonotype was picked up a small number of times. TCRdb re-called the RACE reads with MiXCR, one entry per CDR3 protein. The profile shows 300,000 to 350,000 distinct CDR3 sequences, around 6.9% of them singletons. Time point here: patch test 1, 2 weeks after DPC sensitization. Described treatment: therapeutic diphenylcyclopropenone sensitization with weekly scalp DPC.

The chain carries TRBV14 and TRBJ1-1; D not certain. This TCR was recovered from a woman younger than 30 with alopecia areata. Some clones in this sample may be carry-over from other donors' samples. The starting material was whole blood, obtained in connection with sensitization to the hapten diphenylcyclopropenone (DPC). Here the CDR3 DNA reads TGTGCCAGCACTTTAGGACTGAACACTGAAGCTTTCTTT. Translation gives CASTLGLNTEAFF.